These T cell receptor beta chains were read from a single sample in a study of human T cells and chemical hapten exposure. TCRdb itself ran the RACE reads through MiXCR, one entry per CDR3 protein. The repertoire includes about 99,000 distinct CDR3 sequences, around 12% of them detected once, and 2.1% sits in the top ten. The sample was whole blood, taken in connection with sensitization to the hapten diphenylcyclopropenone (DPC). The receptors shown here come from a woman between 35 and 50 years old with alopecia areata. Some clones in this sample may be carry-over from other donors' samples. The conserved cysteine and the conserved F or W are not part of the CDR3 here. A row's size may be missing; if present it is once, few, many or a size class.

size	V	J	length	CDR3
-	TRBV12-3/TRBV12-4	TRBJ2-5	11	ASSWREGETQY
few	TRBV5-1	TRBJ2-5	14	ASSQGGLRFQETQY
few	TRBV4-1	TRBJ2-2	12	ASSHGPRAGELF
many	TRBV7-9	TRBJ1-2	12	ASSPRTGNYGYT
-	TRBV27	TRBJ1-6	13	ASSRTGTGISPLH
few	TRBV6-5	TRBJ2-7	10	ASTGAAYEQY
many	TRBV28	TRBJ2-7	10	ASTQKGGSKY
many	TRBV30	TRBJ2-3	11	AWTSGSTDTQY
-	TRBV20-1	TRBJ2-1	12	SAVLAGGRNEQF
-	TRBV18	TRBJ1-2	12	ASSQQELNYGYT
-	TRBV6-6	TRBJ2-7	10	ASSYVEGEQY
few	TRBV10-3	TRBJ2-1	17	AISRDQGSGTSSYNEQF
few	TRBV7-9	TRBJ1-4	10	ASSWDYEKLF
many	TRBV29-1	TRBJ2-3	13	SVYGTSGKKDTQY
few	TRBV7-9	TRBJ1-1	14	ASSSGSGQRNTEAF
few	TRBV7-2	TRBJ1-6	13	ASSLVGRAGSPLH
many	TRBV29-1	TRBJ2-7	9	SVASSYEQY
-	TRBV28	TRBJ1-3	14	ASSFQGLFTGNTIY
-	TRBV6-5	TRBJ2-1	15	ASSYSNVGTSGNEQF
many	TRBV9	TRBJ2-5	13	ASNTGTLSMETQY
-	TRBV30	TRBJ2-5	9	AWSFGETQY